This T cell receptor (beta chain) was documented in a study of blood T cell repertoires in COVID-19. Enrollees, roughly 18 to 89 years old, lived in 24 US areas. V lost 3 bases and J 3 bases, leaving 8 bases between the germline ends. The germline V gene has CDR1 SGHVS and CDR2 FQNEAQ. This CDR3 comprises 14 residues. TCRdb keeps only in-frame clones here, not all; method: immunoSEQ multiplex PCR. The data hold 200,000 to 300,000 clones, with roughly 88% observed a single time. This clone was seen a single time. V gene TRBV7-8 combines with J gene TRBJ1-4; the D is unclear. The specimen sequenced was PBMCs or T cells enriched from blood (not recorded which). This clonotype was obtained from a woman aged 40 to 55 with acute COVID-19. CDR3 DNA: TGTGCCAGCAGCTTTCGAGGATCTAATGAAAAACTGTTTTTT. Amino acid sequence: CASSFRGSNEKLFF.